The T cell receptor beta chain described here comes from a study of OX40 agonist ivuxolimab in advanced cancers. Study-level background: Treatment of patients was with ivuxolimab, an agonistic anti-OX40 (CD134) antibody.

The CDR3 runs to 18 residues. Germline CDR1 is SQVTM and CDR2 is ANQGSEA. V shed 3 bases, J shed 5 bases, and the junction held 12 bases outside the gene matches. Libraries were prepared by immunoSEQ multiplex PCR; TCRdb keeps only in-frame clonotypes and omits some of them. The data contain about 28,000 clones, 75% to 85% of them singletons. The source is an adult with an advanced solid tumor such as melanoma, head and neck, liver or kidney cancer. This chain uses TRBV29-1 with TRBJ2-3; 15 bases agree with TRBD2. The starting material was CD4+ or CD8+ T cells sorted from blood, obtained in a trial of the OX40 agonist ivuxolimab. CDR3 DNA sequence: TGCAGCGTTGATGGACTAGCGGGAGGGCCTGACGATATAGATACGCAGTATTTT. It codes for CSVDGLAGGPDDIDTQYF.